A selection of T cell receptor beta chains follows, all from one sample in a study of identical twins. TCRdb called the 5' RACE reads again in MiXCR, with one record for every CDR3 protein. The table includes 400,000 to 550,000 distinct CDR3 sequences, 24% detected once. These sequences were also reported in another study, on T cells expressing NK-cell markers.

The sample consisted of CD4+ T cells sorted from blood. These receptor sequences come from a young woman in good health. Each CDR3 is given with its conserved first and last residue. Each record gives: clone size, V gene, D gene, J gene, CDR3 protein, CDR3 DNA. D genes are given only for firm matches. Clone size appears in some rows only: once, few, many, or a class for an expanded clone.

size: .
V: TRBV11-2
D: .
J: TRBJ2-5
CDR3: CASSLYIQETQYF
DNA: TGTGCCAGCAGCTTATATATTCAAGAGACCCAGTACTTC

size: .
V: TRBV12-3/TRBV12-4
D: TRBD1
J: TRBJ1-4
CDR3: CASTPWGQHHEKLFF
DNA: TGTGCCAGCACCCCCTGGGGACAGCATCATGAAAAACTGTTTTTT

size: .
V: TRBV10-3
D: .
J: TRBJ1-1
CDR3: CAIRPLGGNLVGAFF
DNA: TGTGCCATCAGGCCCCTAGGAGGGAACCTGGTAGGAGCTTTCTTT

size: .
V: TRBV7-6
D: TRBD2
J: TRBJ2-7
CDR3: CASSLAGGKRYEQYF
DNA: TGTGCCAGCAGCTTAGCCGGGGGGAAACGCTACGAGCAGTACTTC

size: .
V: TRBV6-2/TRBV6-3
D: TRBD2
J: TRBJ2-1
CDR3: CASSPYRGLAVNEQFF
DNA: TGTGCCAGCAGTCCGTACCGAGGACTAGCGGTAAATGAGCAGTTCTTC

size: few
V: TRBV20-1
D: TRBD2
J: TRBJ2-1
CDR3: CSARAYSGAYNEQFF
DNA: TGCAGTGCTAGAGCCTATAGCGGGGCATACAATGAGCAGTTCTTC

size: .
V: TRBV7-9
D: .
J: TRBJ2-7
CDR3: CASSDRGGEQYF
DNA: TGTGCCAGCAGCGACCGGGGAGGCGAGCAGTACTTC

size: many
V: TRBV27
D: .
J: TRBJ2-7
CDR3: CASSPGVSYEQYF
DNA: TGTGCCAGCAGTCCAGGGGTCTCCTACGAGCAGTACTTC

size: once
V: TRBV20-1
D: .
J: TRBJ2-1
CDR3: CSASSFGSGDEQFF
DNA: TGCAGTGCTAGTTCCTTCGGGAGTGGGGATGAGCAGTTCTTC

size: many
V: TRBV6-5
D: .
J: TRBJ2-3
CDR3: CASSSGITDTQYF
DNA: TGTGCCAGCAGTTCGGGGATCACAGATACGCAGTATTTT

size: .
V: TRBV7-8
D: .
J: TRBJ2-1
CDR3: CASSTGGRSWQGFF
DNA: TGTGCCAGCAGCACCGGGGGACGTTCCTGGCAGGGGTTCTTC

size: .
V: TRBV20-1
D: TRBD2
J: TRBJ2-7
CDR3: CSARLGLAGTYEQYF
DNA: TGCAGTGCTAGGCTCGGACTAGCGGGAACCTACGAGCAGTACTTC

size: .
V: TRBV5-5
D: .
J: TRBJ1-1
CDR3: CASSLDPRGGFTEAFF
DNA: TGTGCCAGCAGCTTGGACCCCCGGGGTGGTTTTACTGAAGCTTTCTTT

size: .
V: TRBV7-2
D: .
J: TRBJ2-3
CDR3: CASSLVRPTDTQYF
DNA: TGTGCCAGCAGCCTTGTGAGGCCAACAGATACGCAGTATTTT

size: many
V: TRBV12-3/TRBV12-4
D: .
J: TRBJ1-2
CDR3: CASSPQGANYGYTF
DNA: TGTGCCAGCAGCCCCCAGGGAGCTAACTATGGCTACACCTTC

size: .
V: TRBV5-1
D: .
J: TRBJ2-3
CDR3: CASKLPGGAGSGTQYF
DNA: TGCGCCAGCAAGCTGCCTGGGGGGGCCGGGTCTGGTACGCAGTATTTT

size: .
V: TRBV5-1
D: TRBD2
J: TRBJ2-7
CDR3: CASSSSKRGGLYEQYF
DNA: TGCGCCAGCAGCTCCTCCAAGCGGGGGGGCCTCTACGAGCAGTACTTC

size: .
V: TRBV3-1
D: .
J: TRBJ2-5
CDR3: CASSQAGESKETQYF
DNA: TGTGCCAGCAGCCAAGCAGGGGAGAGCAAAGAGACCCAGTACTTC

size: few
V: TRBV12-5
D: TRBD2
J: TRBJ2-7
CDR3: CASGIGLADYDSYEQYF
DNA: TGTGCTAGTGGGATTGGTCTAGCGGACTACGACTCCTACGAGCAGTACTTC

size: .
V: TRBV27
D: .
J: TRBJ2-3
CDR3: CASSPIEAQYF
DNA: TGTGCCAGCAGTCCTATCGAGGCGCAGTATTTT

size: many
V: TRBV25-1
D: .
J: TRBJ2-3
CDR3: CASSTGPTDTQYF
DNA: TGTGCCAGCAGTACCGGGCCCACAGATACGCAGTATTTT

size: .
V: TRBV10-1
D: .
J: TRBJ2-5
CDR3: CASSESGGGPQETQYF
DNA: TGCGCCAGCAGTGAGTCCGGCGGGGGCCCCCAAGAGACCCAGTACTTC

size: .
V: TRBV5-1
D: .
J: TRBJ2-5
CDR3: CASSFSGAGSETQYF
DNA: TGCGCCAGCAGCTTTTCAGGGGCCGGCTCAGAGACCCAGTACTTC

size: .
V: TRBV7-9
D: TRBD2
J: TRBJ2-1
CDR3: CASSYSGGANEQFF
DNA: TGTGCCAGCAGCTATAGCGGGGGGGCCAATGAGCAGTTCTTC

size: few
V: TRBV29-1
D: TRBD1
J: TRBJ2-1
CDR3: CSVYLGQGANEQFF
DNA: TGCAGCGTTTATTTGGGACAGGGGGCTAATGAGCAGTTCTTC

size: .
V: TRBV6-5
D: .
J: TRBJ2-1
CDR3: CASSYRPTPYNEQFF
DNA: TGTGCCAGCAGTTACCGCCCAACGCCCTACAATGAGCAGTTCTTC

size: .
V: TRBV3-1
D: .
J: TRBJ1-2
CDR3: CASSQDLAAGYTF
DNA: TGTGCCAGCAGCCAAGACCTGGCGGCTGGCTACACCTTC

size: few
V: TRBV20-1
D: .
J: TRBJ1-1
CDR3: CSARLNTEAFF
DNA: TGCAGTGCTAGACTGAACACTGAAGCTTTCTTT

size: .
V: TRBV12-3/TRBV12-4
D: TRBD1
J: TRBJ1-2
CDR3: CASSPGQVISGYTF
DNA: TGTGCCAGCAGTCCGGGACAGGTTATCTCTGGCTACACCTTC

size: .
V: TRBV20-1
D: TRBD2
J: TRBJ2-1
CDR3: CSARAAGVVNEQFF
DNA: TGCAGTGCTAGAGCAGCGGGGGTCGTCAATGAGCAGTTCTTC

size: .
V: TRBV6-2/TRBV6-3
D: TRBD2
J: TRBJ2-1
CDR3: CASRSGRAAISYNEQFF
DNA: TGTGCCAGCAGGAGCGGGAGGGCCGCCATCTCCTACAATGAGCAGTTCTTC

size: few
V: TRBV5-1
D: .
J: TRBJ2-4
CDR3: CASSLNTVAKNIQYF
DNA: TGCGCCAGCAGCTTGAACACCGTAGCCAAAAACATTCAGTACTTC

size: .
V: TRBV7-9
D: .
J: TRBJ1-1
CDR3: CASSLHSPPSEAFF
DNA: TGTGCCAGCAGCCTCCACAGCCCCCCCTCTGAAGCTTTCTTT

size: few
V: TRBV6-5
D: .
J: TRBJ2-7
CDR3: CASSSGAVYEQYF
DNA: TGTGCCAGCAGTTCAGGGGCGGTCTACGAGCAGTACTTC

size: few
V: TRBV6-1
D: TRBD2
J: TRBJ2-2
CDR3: CASRGLAGETGELFF
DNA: TGTGCCAGCAGGGGACTAGCGGGGGAAACCGGGGAGCTGTTTTTT

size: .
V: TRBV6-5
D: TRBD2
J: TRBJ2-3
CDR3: CASSFRVAGKADTQYF
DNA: TGTGCCAGCAGTTTCCGGGTAGCGGGGAAGGCAGATACGCAGTATTTT

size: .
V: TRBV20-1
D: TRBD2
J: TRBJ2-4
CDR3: CSAPPAGAENIQYF
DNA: TGCAGTGCTCCCCCCGCGGGAGCGGAAAACATTCAGTACTTC

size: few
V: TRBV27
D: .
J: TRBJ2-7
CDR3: CASSSATREYF
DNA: TGTGCCAGCAGTTCCGCGACGAGGGAGTACTTC

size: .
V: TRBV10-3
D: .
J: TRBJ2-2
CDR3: CAISGGSGPTGELFF
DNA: TGTGCCATCAGTGGGGGTAGCGGACCCACCGGGGAGCTGTTTTTT

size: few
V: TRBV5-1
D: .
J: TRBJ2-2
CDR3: CASSLLQNTGELFF
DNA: TGCGCCAGCAGCTTATTACAGAACACCGGGGAGCTGTTTTTT

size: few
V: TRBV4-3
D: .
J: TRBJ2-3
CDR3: CATRSDTQYF
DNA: TGCGCCACCCGAAGTGATACGCAGTATTTT

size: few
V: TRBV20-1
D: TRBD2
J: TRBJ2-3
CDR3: CSARGRVSGRGTDTQYF
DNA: TGCAGTGCTAGGGGCAGAGTTAGCGGGAGAGGGACAGATACGCAGTATTTT

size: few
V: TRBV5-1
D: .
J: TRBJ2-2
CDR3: CASSFGVKGGELFF
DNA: TGCGCCAGCAGCTTCGGCGTGAAGGGCGGGGAGCTGTTTTTT

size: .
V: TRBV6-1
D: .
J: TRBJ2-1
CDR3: CASSPRGSDNEQFF
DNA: TGTGCCAGCAGTCCCCGGGGTAGCGATAATGAGCAGTTCTTC

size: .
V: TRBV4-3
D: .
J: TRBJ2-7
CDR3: CASSQDLASEQYF
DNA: TGCGCCAGCAGCCAAGATTTGGCCTCCGAGCAGTACTTC

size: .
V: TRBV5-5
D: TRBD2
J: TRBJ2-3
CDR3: CASSLPGLAGGGTDTQYF
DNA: TGTGCCAGCAGCTTACCGGGACTAGCGGGAGGTGGCACAGATACGCAGTATTTT

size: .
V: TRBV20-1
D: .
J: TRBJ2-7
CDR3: CSATKQNEQYF
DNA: TGCAGTGCTACGAAGCAAAACGAGCAGTACTTC

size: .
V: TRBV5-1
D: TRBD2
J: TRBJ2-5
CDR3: CASRFTTSGRAPETQYF
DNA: TGCGCCAGCAGATTTACGACTAGCGGGAGGGCCCCAGAGACCCAGTACTTC